The clone carrying this TCR beta chain was detected many times. The data derive from a study of T cells in Graves' hyperthyroidism and ophthalmopathy. RNA transcripts provided the source from which TCR beta CDR3 regions were amplified. A set of HTBI primers served as the primers for a first-round RT-PCR of the TCR CDR3. TCRdb reprocessed the multiplex PCR reads via MiXCR and lists one record per CDR3 protein. In the table there are fewer than 300,000 distinct CDR3 sequences, 25% to 30% of which are singletons. CDR1 is MNHEY, CDR2 SMNVEV, per germline (reference sequence). This CDR3 is 15 amino acids long. Germline trimming cut 0 bases from V and 5 bases from J; bases unmatched to any gene: 7.

Sequencing input: blood. This sequence originates from a man between 35 and 55 years old with Graves' hyperthyroidism that later progressed to Graves' ophthalmopathy. The rearrangement uses TRBV27 and TRBJ2-7; 7 nucleotides align to TRBD1. The CDR3 region is CASSLSGQGVNEQYF. CDR3 DNA: TGTGCCAGCAGTTTATCGGGGCAGGGGGTTAACGAGCAGTACTTC.